This is a list of T cell receptor beta chains from one sample in a study of naive and memory T cell subsets. TCRdb analysed the UMI-ligation and nested PCR reads with MiXCR anew, one entry per CDR3 protein. The sample includes around 160,000 distinct CDR3 sequences, approximately 15% of them seen just once. The source material was naive CD4+ T cells from blood. The source of these receptors is a human donor in good health. Both conserved end residues are part of each CDR3. Each record gives: V gene, D gene, clone size, J gene, CDR3 protein, CDR3 DNA. D genes are given only for firm matches. Clone sizes are given selectively: once, few, many, or a class where the clone is expanded.

v_call: TRBV20-1; d_call: -; clone_size: -; j_call: TRBJ2-2; cdr3_aa: CSAVGSRGLNTGELFF; cdr3_nt: TGCAGTGCAGTAGGATCGAGGGGACTCAACACCGGGGAGCTGTTTTTT
v_call: TRBV18; d_call: -; clone_size: few; j_call: TRBJ2-3; cdr3_aa: CASSPPVGHSTDTQYF; cdr3_nt: TGTGCCAGCTCACCACCGGTAGGCCATAGCACAGATACGCAGTATTTT
v_call: TRBV2; d_call: -; clone_size: -; j_call: TRBJ1-1; cdr3_aa: CASSVLTDEAFF; cdr3_nt: TGTGCCAGCAGTGTGCTGACAGATGAAGCTTTCTTT
v_call: TRBV7-8; d_call: -; clone_size: few; j_call: TRBJ2-3; cdr3_aa: CASSFSRGRALPDTQYF; cdr3_nt: TGTGCCAGCAGCTTTAGTAGGGGGAGGGCCCTCCCAGATACGCAGTATTTT
v_call: TRBV29-1; d_call: -; clone_size: -; j_call: TRBJ1-4; cdr3_aa: CSVADQLEEKLFF; cdr3_nt: TGCAGCGTTGCCGACCAACTGGAGGAAAAACTGTTTTTT
v_call: TRBV7-9; d_call: -; clone_size: -; j_call: TRBJ1-1; cdr3_aa: CASSPRQEPNTEAFF; cdr3_nt: TGTGCCAGCAGCCCCCGACAGGAGCCGAACACTGAAGCTTTCTTT
v_call: TRBV5-5; d_call: -; clone_size: few; j_call: TRBJ1-6; cdr3_aa: CASSSGRLLHF; cdr3_nt: TGTGCCAGCAGCTCGGGCCGGCTCCTCCACTTT
v_call: TRBV7-2; d_call: -; clone_size: -; j_call: TRBJ2-1; cdr3_aa: CASSSTGTSGEQFF; cdr3_nt: TGTGCCAGCAGCTCCACCGGGACATCGGGTGAGCAGTTCTTC
v_call: TRBV20-1; d_call: TRBD1; clone_size: -; j_call: TRBJ2-2; cdr3_aa: CSARGGRQGVTGELFF; cdr3_nt: TGCAGTGCTAGAGGAGGGAGACAGGGGGTCACCGGGGAGCTGTTTTTT
v_call: TRBV20-1; d_call: -; clone_size: -; j_call: TRBJ1-5; cdr3_aa: CSARDNPPGSQGKDQPQHF; cdr3_nt: TGCAGTGCTAGAGATAATCCCCCCGGTTCGCAGGGTAAGGATCAGCCCCAGCATTTT
v_call: TRBV5-1; d_call: -; clone_size: few; j_call: TRBJ2-6; cdr3_aa: CASSLRGTSGANVLTF; cdr3_nt: TGCGCCAGCAGCTTGCGAGGAACCTCTGGGGCCAACGTCCTGACTTTC
v_call: TRBV30; d_call: TRBD1; clone_size: few; j_call: TRBJ1-5; cdr3_aa: CAWSVKGGGQPQHF; cdr3_nt: TGTGCCTGGAGTGTAAAAGGGGGCGGGCAGCCCCAGCATTTT
v_call: TRBV4-2; d_call: TRBD2; clone_size: few; j_call: TRBJ2-1; cdr3_aa: CASSQEGLAGEQFF; cdr3_nt: TGTGCCAGCAGCCAAGAAGGTCTAGCGGGTGAGCAGTTCTTC
v_call: TRBV18; d_call: -; clone_size: once; j_call: TRBJ2-1; cdr3_aa: CASSTGISEQFF; cdr3_nt: TGTGCCAGCTCAACAGGGATCAGTGAGCAGTTCTTC
v_call: TRBV20-1; d_call: TRBD2; clone_size: few; j_call: TRBJ2-7; cdr3_aa: CSARDPKLAGGVMEYF; cdr3_nt: TGCAGTGCTAGAGATCCCAAACTAGCGGGAGGCGTTATGGAGTACTTC
v_call: TRBV9; d_call: TRBD1; clone_size: few; j_call: TRBJ1-4; cdr3_aa: CASSVALTGQEKLFF; cdr3_nt: TGTGCCAGCAGCGTAGCATTGACAGGGCAAGAAAAACTGTTTTTT
v_call: TRBV20-1; d_call: -; clone_size: few; j_call: TRBJ2-7; cdr3_aa: CSASTGASYEQYF; cdr3_nt: TGCAGTGCTAGCACCGGGGCCTCCTACGAGCAGTACTTC
v_call: TRBV12-3/TRBV12-4; d_call: -; clone_size: -; j_call: TRBJ2-1; cdr3_aa: CASSRPGFVSYNEQFF; cdr3_nt: TGTGCCAGCAGTCGGCCGGGCTTCGTCTCCTACAATGAGCAGTTCTTC
v_call: TRBV7-2; d_call: TRBD2; clone_size: few; j_call: TRBJ2-1; cdr3_aa: CASSSSLAGSLSYNEQFF; cdr3_nt: TGTGCCAGCAGCTCCAGTCTAGCGGGAAGCCTCTCCTACAATGAGCAGTTCTTC
v_call: TRBV29-1; d_call: -; clone_size: many; j_call: TRBJ1-2; cdr3_aa: CSVELGLGNGYTF; cdr3_nt: TGCAGCGTTGAATTGGGGCTGGGAAATGGCTACACCTTC
v_call: TRBV20-1; d_call: TRBD2; clone_size: -; j_call: TRBJ2-5; cdr3_aa: CSAFRRLAGEKETQYF; cdr3_nt: TGCAGTGCTTTTCGCCGACTAGCGGGAGAGAAAGAGACCCAGTACTTC
v_call: TRBV2; d_call: -; clone_size: few; j_call: TRBJ2-5; cdr3_aa: CATSSVETQYF; cdr3_nt: TGTGCCACTTCTAGCGTCGAGACCCAGTACTTC
v_call: TRBV7-2; d_call: TRBD2; clone_size: -; j_call: TRBJ2-7; cdr3_aa: CASSSSAAGGTYEQYF; cdr3_nt: TGTGCCAGCAGCTCATCAGCAGCGGGAGGTACCTACGAGCAGTACTTC
v_call: TRBV10-3; d_call: -; clone_size: few; j_call: TRBJ1-1; cdr3_aa: CAIKVQLNTEAFF; cdr3_nt: TGTGCCATCAAGGTACAGTTGAACACTGAAGCTTTCTTT
v_call: TRBV18; d_call: -; clone_size: many; j_call: TRBJ2-1; cdr3_aa: CASSPARDEQFF; cdr3_nt: TGTGCCAGCTCACCAGCCCGTGATGAGCAGTTCTTC
v_call: TRBV7-9; d_call: -; clone_size: few; j_call: TRBJ2-1; cdr3_aa: CASSLYGDSKDEQFF; cdr3_nt: TGTGCCAGCAGCTTATACGGGGACTCTAAAGATGAGCAGTTCTTC